The rows below give T cell receptor beta chains drawn from one sample of a study of chemoradiotherapy in HPV16-positive cancers. Here immunoSEQ multiplex PCR was the method, and the copy in TCRdb shows in-frame clones only, minus some. The data contain tens of thousands of clones, roughly 80% of them singletons. This specimen consisted of blood, obtained from a patient who underwent chemoradiotherapy. The receptors originated from a human donor with HPV-associated anogenital cancer. CDR3s include the opening cysteine and the closing phenylalanine or tryptophan. The D gene is left open where the match is weak. Some rows have no size entry. The others give once, few or many, or a class for an expanded clone.

TRBV18	NA	TRBJ2-3	NA	CASSGSDTQYF	TGTGCCAGCTCAGGCTCAGATACGCAGTATTTT
TRBV5-6	NA	TRBJ2-3	NA	CASSLKLSGLADTQYF	TGTGCCAGCAGCTTGAAGTTATCGGGGTTAGCAGATACGCAGTATTTT
TRBV7-8	NA	TRBJ2-1	TRBD1	CASSTGQFSYNEQFF	TGTGCCAGCAGTACGGGACAGTTCTCCTACAATGAGCAGTTCTTC
TRBV11-2	NA	TRBJ2-2	NA	CASSPGVGELFF	TGTGCCAGCAGCCCTGGTGTCGGGGAGCTGTTTTTT
TRBV18	NA	TRBJ1-4	TRBD1	CASSPFPGTGNEKLFF	TGTGCCAGCTCACCTTTCCCCGGGACAGGCAATGAAAAACTGTTTTTT
TRBV5-1	NA	TRBJ2-3	NA	CASSLGGGTDTQYF	TGCGCCAGCAGCTTGGGGGGGGGCACAGATACGCAGTATTTT
TRBV27	once	TRBJ1-2	NA	CASSSRDLNYGYTF	TGTGCCAGCAGTTCCCGGGACCTTAACTATGGCTACACCTTC
TRBV25-1	NA	TRBJ1-1	NA	CASTIHWRGNTEAFF	TGTGCCAGCACTATACACTGGAGAGGGAACACTGAAGCTTTCTTT
TRBV27	NA	TRBJ2-3	TRBD1	CASSLRGGQGWADTQYF	TGTGCCAGCAGTTTACGAGGGGGACAGGGGTGGGCAGATACGCAGTATTTT
TRBV6-1	NA	TRBJ1-1	NA	CASSRDGTNTEAFF	TGTGCCAGCAGTCGGGACGGAACGAACACTGAAGCTTTCTTT
TRBV18	few	TRBJ1-2	TRBD1	CASSPGTGDYGYTF	TGTGCCAGCTCACCCGGGACAGGCGACTATGGCTACACCTTC
TRBV30	NA	TRBJ2-1	NA	CAWSRMTSSYNEQFF	TGTGCCTGGAGTAGGATGACCAGCTCCTACAATGAGCAGTTCTTC
TRBV6-1	NA	TRBJ1-1	NA	CASSEVGNTEAFF	TGTGCCAGCAGTGAAGTGGGGAACACTGAAGCTTTCTTT
TRBV5-8	NA	TRBJ1-1	NA	CASSRTGSRILGTEAFF	TGTGCCAGCAGCAGAACCGGGTCCAGGATTCTCGGGACTGAAGCTTTCTTT
TRBV29-1	NA	TRBJ1-5	TRBD1	CSVSQGASNQPQHF	TGCAGCGTTTCGCAGGGGGCATCAAATCAGCCCCAGCATTTT
TRBV12-5	NA	TRBJ2-3	TRBD2	CASGLSGADTQYF	TGTGCTAGTGGCCTAAGCGGGGCAGATACGCAGTATTTT
TRBV9	NA	TRBJ1-2	NA	CASSVGGDYGYTF	TGTGCCAGCAGCGTAGGGGGAGACTATGGCTACACCTTC
TRBV19	NA	TRBJ1-3	TRBD1	CASGDRSGNTIYF	TGTGCCAGTGGGGACAGATCTGGAAACACCATATATTTT
TRBV7-3	NA	TRBJ2-3	NA	CASSLTGGNTDTQYF	TGTGCCAGCAGCTTAACAGGCGGGAACACAGATACGCAGTATTTT
TRBV28	NA	TRBJ1-6	NA	CASSSSPASFSPLHF	TGTGCCAGCAGTTCCTCCCCCGCTTCTTTTTCACCCCTCCACTTT
TRBV10-2	NA	TRBJ2-7	NA	CASQGRSYEQYF	TGCGCCTCCCAGGGACGATCGTACGAGCAGTACTTC
TRBV19	NA	TRBJ2-5	NA	CASSKQGPQETQYF	TGTGCCAGTAGTAAACAGGGACCGCAAGAGACCCAGTACTTC